Listed here are 13 T cell receptor beta chains from one sample, sequenced in a study of blood T cells in healthy people across ages. The second PCR ran roughly 7 to 11 cycles with a sample-barcoded 5' primer and J-beta primers. TCRdb called the 5' RACE reads again in MiXCR, with one record for every CDR3 protein. The sample comprises a few hundred thousand distinct CDR3 sequences, roughly half of which are singletons, and roughly 51% rests with the top ten. The sample consisted of blood. These receptor sequences come from a man aged 55-75 years in good health.

The rearrangement joins TRBV10-3 to TRBJ2-5; 15 bases fit TRBD2. V shed 3 bases and J 5 bases; nucleotides not matched to a gene: 1. The CDR3 contains 15 residues. Germline V gene lookup returns CDR1 ENHRY and CDR2 SYGVKD. As DNA, the CDR3 is TGTGCCATCAGTGAAGGGACTAGCGGGAGGGAGACCCAGTACTTC. Translating it yields CAISEGTSGRETQYF.

This sequence joins TRBV24-1 and TRBJ1-2; D call uncertain. Between the trimmed V and J ends, which lost 9 bases and 6 bases, there was a span of 16 bases. The CDR3 loop spans 13 amino acids. Germline assignment: CDR1 KGHDR and CDR2 SFDVKD. The DNA of the CDR3 is TGTGCCACCTCCCAGAGATATATGGATGGCTACACCTTC. It yields the protein CATSQRYMDGYTF.

The chain combines TRBV14 with TRBJ2-1; TRBD1 matches at 10 bases. CDR1 and CDR2 from the germline V gene are SGHDN and FVKESK. V shed 4 bases, J shed 7 bases, and the junction held 7 bases outside the gene matches. This CDR3 region has 15 residues. The CDR3 coding sequence is TGTGCCAGCAGCCCCGACAGGGGGCTTAGTAATGAGCAGTTCTTC. It encodes CASSPDRGLSNEQFF.

The chain is built from TRBV29-1 and TRBJ2-7; D remains ambiguous. V lost 3 bases, J lost 6 bases, and 15 bases lay in between. CDR3 size: 13 residues. Per the germline V gene, CDR1 is SQVTM and CDR2 is ANQGSEA. CDR3 in DNA: TGCAGCGTTGAGACCCAACCCGGTCGCGAGCAGTACTTC. It yields the protein CSVETQPGREQYF.

V and J are TRBV7-8 and TRBJ2-1, with 9 bases matching TRBD1. The CDR3 spans 15 residues. V lost 7 bases to trimming and J lost 5 bases; unmatched junction nucleotides: 9. Germline CDR1 and CDR2: SGHVS and FQNEAQ. CDR3 region: CASTPAGQGNNEQFF. The CDR3 DNA reads as TGTGCCAGCACCCCAGCGGGACAGGGCAACAATGAGCAGTTCTTC.

In this sample, this clonotype turned up a few times. The V call is TRBV12-3 or TRBV12-4, the J call TRBJ2-3, with D tentatively TRBD1 or TRBD2 (6 bases each). V was clipped by 4 bases and J by 6 bases, with 14 bases between them. The CDR3 is 14 amino acids. This CDR3 is CASSWGASVDTQYF. CDR3 coding DNA: TGTGCCAGCAGTTGGGGGGCTAGCGTTGATACGCAGTATTTT.

V is TRBV7-6 and J is TRBJ2-7; the D gene is possibly TRBD1 (6 bases). The J call may be mistaken, given a closer DNA end match to TRBJ2-5. The CDR3 has 24 residues. The germline CDR1 and CDR2 sequences are SGHVS and FNYEAQ. CDR3 sequence reads: CASSRPTKAYDRPVDSWGSETQYF. The DNA for the CDR3 is TGTGCCAGCAGCCGCCCCACGAAGGCTTATGACAGGCCCGTTGACTCATGGGGTTCGGAGACCCAGTACTTC.

At least ten counts were recorded for this clonotype. The V gene is TRBV20-1, the J gene TRBJ2-7, with TRBD1 as a possible D gene (5 bases). CDR3 size: 15 residues. The V end lost 0 bases, the J end lost 2 bases, and 14 bases lay between the germline ends. Germline V CDR1 and CDR2: DFQATT, SNEGSKA (reference sequence). The CDR3 nucleotides are TGCAGTGCTAGAGATGGGCAGAAGGGGACCTACGAGCAGTACTTC. This translates into CSARDGQKGTYEQYF.

This clonotype showed up just a few times. This chain links TRBV4-3 with TRBJ2-3, with TRBD2 matching over 7 bases. The CDR3 is 18 amino acids. Germline values: CDR1 LGHNA, CDR2 YSLEER. V was clipped by 0 bases and J by 5 bases; unmatched bases: 14. CDR3 coding DNA: TGCGCCAGCAGCCAAGAACCTCTTTTCGGCGGGAGTGAAGATACGCAGTATTTT. This encodes CASSQEPLFGGSEDTQYF.

This clonotype has a single count. The J gene is TRBJ2-5, the V gene TRBV11-2; TRBD2 matches at 12 bases. Germline V gene lookup returns CDR1 SGHAT and CDR2 FQNNGV. The CDR3 consists of 15 residues. V was pared by 2 bases and J by 4 bases, with 2 bases of the junction left unmatched. The CDR3 DNA is TGTGCCAGCAGCTTACAGGGACTAGCGGGAGAGACCCAGTACTTC. Its translation: CASSLQGLAGETQYF.

This clonotype occurred many times. The rearrangement uses TRBV7-2 and TRBJ2-3; D is possibly TRBD1 (6 bases). V lost 4 bases to trimming and J lost 2 bases, with 7 bases between them. From germline, CDR1 is SGHTA and CDR2 FQGNSA. CDR3 size: 13 residues. In DNA form, the CDR3 reads TGTGCCAGCAGCTCAGGGGTCACAGATACGCAGTATTTT. Translating it yields CASSSGVTDTQYF. Full variable domain (outside the CDR3, taken from reference TRBV7-2 and TRBJ2-3): GAGVSQSPSNKVTEKGKDVELRCDPISGHTALYWYRQSLGQGLEFLIYFQGNSAPDKSGLPSDRFSAERTGGSVSTLTIQRTQQEDSAVYLCASSSGVTDTQYFGPGTRLTVL.

This clonotype was seen a handful of times. V gene TRBV7-2 combines with J gene TRBJ1-5, with D maybe TRBD1 (5 bases). The CDR3 sequence is 15 residues long. V shed 1 base and J shed 1 base, with 8 bases lying between them. Germline V gives CDR1 SGHTA, CDR2 FQGNSA. CDR3 region: CASSLVGQSNQPQHF. For the CDR3, the DNA is TGTGCCAGCAGCTTAGTGGGGCAGAGCAATCAGCCCCAGCATTTT.

On this clonotype: A much larger clonotype is one base distant, so this may be a read error. The V gene is TRBV28, the J gene TRBJ2-5; TRBD1 matches at 8 bases. V was pared by 5 bases and J by 11 bases, with 10 bases of the junction left unmatched. The CDR3 runs 13 residues. CDR1 is MDHEN, CDR2 SYDVKM, per germline. As DNA, the CDR3 is TGTGCCAGCAGTAGGGCAGGGGGCTCCCGGCAGTACTTC. This codes for CASSRAGGSRQYF.